Listed here are 27 T cell receptor beta chains from one sample, sequenced in a study of control samples from healthy donors and cancer patients. Generated by immunoSEQ multiplex PCR, the TCRdb table keeps only in-frame clones and is missing some. The profile shows 130,000 to 150,000 clones, 75% to 95% of them singletons. The sequenced material came from blood. The source of these receptors is a young man in good health.

This clone showed up just once. The chain joins TRBV5-1 to TRBJ2-6; TRBD2 is a possible D gene (6 bases). V lost 4 bases, J lost 3 bases, and 11 bases lay in between. The CDR3 length is 15 residues. The germline V gene has CDR1 SGHRS and CDR2 YFSETQ. CDR3 residues: CASSPTSSGANVLTF. The CDR3 nucleotides are TGCGCCAGCAGCCCCACTAGCAGTGGGGCCAACGTCCTGACTTTC.

This clone turned up a few times. The chain carries TRBV28 and TRBJ2-5; weak D call: TRBD2 (5 bases). This CDR3 region has 12 residues. Germline lookup yields CDR1 MDHEN and CDR2 SYDVKM. Deletions cut 5 bases from V and 5 bases from J, with 9 bases between. The CDR3 region has the DNA TGTGCCAGCAGTGGCGGGTGGGAGACCCAGTACTTC. Amino acids: CASSGGWETQYF.

The rearrangement joins TRBV19 to TRBJ2-1; D is unresolved. From germline, CDR1 is LNHDA and CDR2 SQIVND (reference sequence). This CDR3 comprises 14 residues. V shed 5 bases and J shed 3 bases, with 11 bases lying between them. Written as DNA, the CDR3 is TGTGCCAGTAGTCACACGTCCGGCTACAATGAGCAGTTCTTC. Its protein is CASSHTSGYNEQFF.

This chain joins TRBV7-2 and TRBJ2-1, with 13 bases that match TRBD2. V lost 1 base, J lost 10 bases, and 4 bases stayed unmatched. The CDR3 loop spans 15 amino acids. In germline, CDR1 is SGHTA, CDR2 FQGNSA. The CDR3 DNA sequence: TGTGCCAGCAGCTTAGGACTAGCGGGGGGACGAGAGCAGTTCTTC. Its protein product is CASSLGLAGGREQFF.

V usage is TRBV20-1 and J usage is TRBJ1-3; tentative D call: TRBD1 (5 bases). The CDR3 loop spans 13 amino acids. Trimming took 3 bases from V and 8 from J, leaving 14 bases between them. CDR1 is DFQATT, CDR2 SNEGSKA, per germline (reference sequence). CDR3 DNA sequence: TGCAGTGCTAGTGAAGGGGAGAGGCACACCATATATTTT. This sequence encodes CSASEGERHTIYF.

The chain recombines TRBV29-1 with TRBJ2-7; possible D gene TRBD1, 5 bases. Trimming shortened V by 6 bases and J by 3 bases, and 9 bases separated the two germline ends. Germline values: CDR1 SQVTM, CDR2 ANQGSEA. This CDR3 region has 11 residues. The CDR3 sequence: CSVTDSYEQYF. The CDR3 DNA sequence: TGCAGCGTCACCGACAGCTACGAGCAGTACTTC.

This sequence joins TRBV3-1 (or the pseudogene TRBV3-2) and TRBJ2-7; TRBD2 matches at 9 bases. The CDR3 loop spans 18 amino acids. After removal of 2 bases from V and 2 bases from J, the junction contained 13 bases not matched to a gene. Germline V gene data show CDR1 as LGHDT and CDR2 as YNNKEL (reference sequence). CDR3 protein: CASSQLRIAGASAYEQYF. CDR3 nucleotides: TGTGCCAGCAGCCAATTGAGAATAGCGGGGGCCTCCGCCTACGAGCAGTACTTC.

The J gene is TRBJ1-5, the V gene TRBV6-4; a weak D match, TRBD1 (5 bases). The CDR3 totals 15 residues. V dropped 9 bases and J dropped 0 bases, with 15 bases sitting between them. In germline, CDR1 is MRHNA, CDR2 SNTAGT. The CDR3, as DNA: TGTGCCAGTTTCTCCGGGACCCTTAGCAATCAGCCCCAGCATTTT. Translation gives CASFSGTLSNQPQHF.

The V and J genes are TRBV7-2 and TRBJ1-3, with a weak D call TRBD1 (5 bases). CDR1 is SGHTA and CDR2 is FQGNSA in the germline V gene. CDR3 length: 16 residues. Trimming left V 5 bases short and J 4 bases short, with 18 bases between. The CDR3 protein is CASSPPWGIRGNTIYF. In DNA, the CDR3 is TGTGCCAGCAGCCCTCCTTGGGGGATTAGAGGAAACACCATATATTTT.

The V gene is TRBV6-1, the J gene TRBJ1-6, with unresolved D. This CDR3 comprises 14 residues. Trimming took 2 bases from V and 8 from J, leaving 10 bases between them. Looked up from germline, CDR1 is MNHNS and CDR2 is SASEGT. The CDR3 nucleotides read TGTGCCAGCAGTGAACAGGATTTGGATTCACCCCTCCACTTT. Amino acid sequence: CASSEQDLDSPLHF.

The V gene is TRBV27, the J gene TRBJ1-3; unclear D gene. The length of the CDR3 is 14 residues. In germline, CDR1 is MNHEY, CDR2 SMNVEV (reference sequence). Between the trimmed V and J ends, which lost 7 bases and 0 bases, there was a span of 10 bases. The CDR3 sequence: CASTTGFSGNTIYF. CDR3 coding DNA: TGTGCCAGCACCACGGGGTTCTCTGGAAACACCATATATTTT.

The rearrangement uses TRBV3-1 (or the pseudogene TRBV3-2) and TRBJ2-1; TRBD2 aligns across 7 bases. The trim removed 0 bases at V and 7 bases at J, leaving 6 bases unmatched. CDR1 and CDR2 (germline): LGHDT, YNNKEL (reference sequence). CDR3 length: 15 amino acids. CDR3 in amino acids: CASSQDWSSGNEQFF. DNA for the CDR3: TGTGCCAGCAGCCAAGATTGGTCTAGCGGTAATGAGCAGTTCTTC.

The chain has TRBV3-1 (or the pseudogene TRBV3-2) and TRBJ2-7; D is undetermined. Germline V gene data show CDR1 as LGHDT and CDR2 as YNNKEL (reference sequence). CDR3 size: 12 residues. The V end was cut by 1 base, the J end by 4 bases, with 5 bases between. CDR3 loop: CASSQAQYEQYF. The CDR3 region has the DNA TGTGCCAGCAGCCAAGCCCAGTACGAGCAGTACTTC.

The chain carries TRBV28 and TRBJ1-2; 8 bases are a match to TRBD1. With 8 bases clipped from V and 8 bases from J, the junction kept 13 bases outside the gene matches. Germline CDR1 reads MDHEN; CDR2 reads SYDVKM. This CDR3 contains 14 residues. CDR3 protein: CASAYGTGLLGYTF. As DNA, the CDR3 is TGTGCCAGCGCCTACGGGACAGGTTTGTTGGGCTACACCTTC.

This clone was seen once. The V call is TRBV7-2, the J call TRBJ1-2, with D possibly TRBD1 on 6 matching bases. V gave up 1 base and J gave up 5 bases, with 11 bases separating them. This CDR3 contains 14 residues. Germline CDR1 SGHTA, CDR2 FQGNSA. CDR3 in amino acids: CASSLDGQPYGYTF. The CDR3 DNA reads as TGTGCCAGCAGCTTAGACGGACAGCCTTATGGCTACACCTTC.

J is TRBJ2-7 and V is TRBV25-1; possibly TRBD1 for D (6 bases). V lost 4 bases and J lost 2, with 12 bases in between. Germline CDR1 and CDR2: MGHDK and SYGVNS. The CDR3 runs 14 residues. DNA of the CDR3: TGTGCCAGCAGTGCATTTGAGGGGGCCTACGAGCAGTACTTC. Amino acids: CASSAFEGAYEQYF.

The rearrangement uses TRBV2 and TRBJ1-5; 7 bases agree with TRBD1. The germline V gene encodes CDR1 SNHLY and CDR2 FYNNEI. This CDR3 comprises 17 residues. Trimming removed 1 base from V and 1 base from J; junction bases left unmatched: 7. CDR3 loop: CASSEVTGFLSNQPQHF. In DNA form, the CDR3 reads TGTGCCAGCAGTGAAGTGACAGGGTTCTTGAGCAATCAGCCCCAGCATTTT.

The rearrangement uses TRBV28 and TRBJ2-1; maybe TRBD1 (6 bases). Germline assignment: CDR1 MDHEN and CDR2 SYDVKM. The V and J ends lost 8 bases and 4 bases respectively, with 33 bases between them. CDR3 size: 20 residues. In nucleotides, the CDR3 is TGTGCCAGCTACCCAATCGGGGCACCCCTGGGGGCCGGGAAATACAATGAGCAGTTCTTC. It specifies CASYPIGAPLGAGKYNEQFF.

The chain couples TRBV19 to TRBJ1-2, with TRBD1 identical over 8 bases. Germline loops: CDR1 LNHDA, CDR2 SQIVND (reference sequence). This CDR3 spans 13 amino acids. Trimming took 4 bases from V and 3 from J; bases not matched to a gene: 1. The CDR3 loop is CASSTDRDYGYTF. CDR3 nucleotide sequence: TGTGCCAGTAGTACGGACAGGGACTATGGCTACACCTTC.

The chain links TRBV5-1 to TRBJ1-6; TRBD1 aligns across 9 bases. The trim removed 4 bases at V and 5 bases at J, leaving 7 bases unmatched. Germline V gives CDR1 SGHRS, CDR2 YFSETQ. This CDR3 contains 16 residues. CDR3 sequence: CASSRTGTGNNSPLHF. CDR3 nucleotides: TGCGCCAGCAGCCGAACCGGGACAGGGAATAATTCACCCCTCCACTTT.

The chain is built from TRBV5-5 and TRBJ1-1; D gene uncertain. Germline CDR1 and CDR2: SGHKS and YYEKEE (reference sequence). The length of the CDR3 is 18 residues. V shed 0 bases and J shed 4 bases, with 22 bases lying between them. The DNA for the CDR3 is TGTGCCAGCAGCTTGGGAGCAGGCCAGGTCCGTCGGGGCACTGAAGCTTTCTTT. Translation gives CASSLGAGQVRRGTEAFF.

This chain links TRBV21-1 with TRBJ1-5; the D call of TRBD1 is as the table states it, not checked on the DNA. TRBV21-1 is flagged as a pseudogene. This CDR3 is 17 amino acids long. As DNA, the CDR3 is TGTGCCAGCAGCAAAGGCCTGGGGGCGAGGAGCAATCAGCCCCAGCATTTT. Protein: CASSKGLGARSNQPQHF.

This chain connects TRBV19 to TRBJ2-1; 7 nucleotides align to TRBD2. The length of the CDR3 is 15 residues. From germline, CDR1 is LNHDA and CDR2 SQIVND (reference sequence). V shed 6 bases, J shed 5 bases, and the junction held 10 bases outside the gene matches. DNA of the CDR3: TGTGCCAGTAGGATCCAGCGGGGATCCCACAATGAGCAGTTCTTC. This translates into CASRIQRGSHNEQFF.

The chain has TRBV30 and TRBJ2-2; the match to TRBD1 covers 9 bases. The CDR3 has 15 amino acids. Trimming took 2 bases from V and 3 from J; bases not matched to a gene: 4. The V gene's germline CDR1 is GTSNPN and CDR2 SVGIG (reference sequence). The CDR3 spells CAWSRTGVDTGELFF. The CDR3 coding sequence is TGTGCCTGGAGTAGGACAGGGGTCGACACCGGGGAGCTGTTTTTT.

The chain employs TRBV29-1 and TRBJ1-2; tentatively, D is TRBD1 (5 bases). The V end was cut by 1 base, the J end by 2 bases, with 14 bases between. The germline gives CDR1 SQVTM, CDR2 ANQGSEA. CDR3 length: 15 amino acids. The CDR3 sequence: CSVEARGGTNYGYTF. In nucleotides, the CDR3 is TGCAGCGTTGAAGCGAGGGGAGGGACGAACTATGGCTACACCTTC.

The V and J genes are TRBV27 and TRBJ2-4, with 7 positions matching TRBD1. Trimming cost V 8 bases and J 8 bases; bases outside gene matches: 12. Germline-derived CDR1 and CDR2 are MNHEY and SMNVEV (reference sequence). The CDR3 extends over 14 amino acids. In nucleotides, the CDR3 is TGTGCCAGCGGATCGGGACAGCCTTTGCACATTCAGTACTTC. Encoded protein: CASGSGQPLHIQYF.

The chain links TRBV27 to TRBJ1-2; D is ambiguous. The CDR3 contains 13 residues. Trimming left V 4 bases short and J 5 bases short, with 11 bases between. CDR1 and CDR2 from the germline V gene are MNHEY and SMNVEV (reference sequence). The CDR3 DNA is TGTGCCAGCAGTTATGCAGTCGGGTATGGCTACACCTTC. Amino acid sequence: CASSYAVGYGYTF.